This entry features one T cell receptor beta chain sequence. In the original workflow: Amplification from reference gene primers served as the basis for estimated nucleated cell counts. Only in-frame clones appear in the TCRdb table, and some are missing; sequencing was by immunoSEQ multiplex PCR. D and trimming come from the DNA, and the V and J calls and clone size come from that table. The sample carries around 100,000 clones, roughly nine tenths recorded once. Deletions cut 0 bases from V and 4 bases from J, with 12 bases between. The CDR3 has 16 residues. CDR1 is LGHNA and CDR2 is YNFKEQ in the germline V gene. The sample originates from a study of blood T cell repertoires in COVID-19. About the study: Italy, Spain and the United States were the sources of the convalescent and acute COVID-19 samples. Sources were T cells, B-cell-depleted T cells, or PBMCs; the material itself was cDNA or gDNA.

The gene calls are TRBV4-2 and TRBJ2-2; D not resolved. The origin of this receptor is a man between 50 and 59 years old with active COVID-19. Sequenced sample: peripheral blood. The CDR3, as DNA: TGTGCCAGCAGCCAAGACATCCGAGGAACCACCGGGGAGCTGTTTTTT. Translation gives CASSQDIRGTTGELFF.